The rows below give T cell receptor beta chains drawn from one sample of a study of post-analysis software for immune sequencing data. TCRdb analysed the PCR reads with MiXCR anew, one entry per CDR3 protein. The profile shows some 800,000 distinct CDR3 sequences, about half of them singletons. Sequencing was carried out using blood. The source of these receptors is a girl aged 10-17 years with multiple sclerosis. Both conserved end residues are part of each CDR3. The order of the fields is V gene, D gene, J gene, clone size, CDR3 protein, CDR3 DNA. The D gene is left open where the match is weak. The size field is filled for only some rows; it gives once, few, many or a size class.

>TRBV14|TRBD1|TRBJ2-1|-
CASSFRQGTSDEQFF
TGTGCCAGCAGCTTTCGACAGGGGACCTCGGATGAGCAGTTCTTC
>TRBV30|-|TRBJ2-1|-
CAWRGGSGEQFF
TGTGCCTGGAGAGGAGGGTCCGGTGAGCAGTTCTTC
>TRBV20-1|-|TRBJ2-7|-
CSARGKLAERYEQYF
TGCAGTGCTAGAGGGAAACTAGCCGAGAGGTACGAGCAGTACTTC
>TRBV20-1|TRBD2|TRBJ2-1|many
CSARALAGGPVNEQFF
TGCAGTGCTAGAGCCCTAGCGGGAGGCCCGGTAAATGAGCAGTTCTTC
>TRBV9|-|TRBJ2-1|-
CASSVGPDVGSGAYNEQFF
TGTGCCAGCAGCGTAGGACCAGACGTGGGGTCGGGAGCTTACAATGAGCAGTTCTTC
>TRBV29-1|-|TRBJ2-3|few
CSVVPNRAGTSTDTQYF
TGCAGCGTTGTACCCAACCGAGCGGGTACTAGCACAGATACGCAGTATTTT
>TRBV27|-|TRBJ2-1|few
CASSLSWGHQFF
TGTGCCAGCAGTTTATCGTGGGGACACCAGTTCTTC
>TRBV20-1|-|TRBJ2-4|few
CSARGWGNIQYF
TGCAGTGCTAGAGGGTGGGGAAACATTCAGTACTTC
>TRBV27|TRBD2|TRBJ2-7|few
CASSLSTGLAPYNEQYF
TGTGCCAGCAGTTTATCAACCGGACTAGCGCCCTACAATGAGCAGTACTTC
>TRBV11-2|TRBD2|TRBJ2-1|-
CASSAPTSGRAPTSSYNEQFF
TGTGCCAGCAGCGCCCCTACTAGCGGGAGGGCCCCAACGAGCTCCTACAATGAGCAGTTCTTC
>TRBV2|-|TRBJ1-2|-
CASLGGNYGYTF
TGTGCCAGCCTAGGGGGGAACTATGGCTACACCTTC
>TRBV29-1|TRBD2|TRBJ2-5|few
CSVDGGARETQYF
TGCAGCGTTGACGGGGGGGCGCGGGAGACCCAGTACTTC
>TRBV7-2|-|TRBJ1-1|-
CASSLSIGAEAFF
TGTGCCAGCAGCTTATCCATTGGCGCTGAAGCTTTCTTT
>TRBV6-5|TRBD2|TRBJ2-7|few
CASRVAGAGYEQYF
TGTGCCAGCCGAGTAGCGGGAGCCGGCTACGAGCAGTACTTC
>TRBV6-6|-|TRBJ2-6|few
CASSYPDSPGANVLTF
TGTGCCAGCAGTTACCCTGACAGCCCTGGGGCCAACGTCCTGACTTTC
>TRBV20-1|-|TRBJ2-5|once
CSARGGGGRETQYF
TGCAGTGCTAGAGGGGGCGGAGGCAGGGAGACCCAGTACTTC
>TRBV15|TRBD2|TRBJ2-3|-
CATSTSGSEDTQYF
TGTGCCACCAGTACTAGCGGGAGTGAAGATACGCAGTATTTT
>TRBV27|TRBD1|TRBJ2-5|-
CASSPEDRLKPRYF
TGTGCCAGCAGTCCAGAGGACAGGCTCAAACCCAGGTACTTC
>TRBV7-8|-|TRBJ2-5|few
CASSLVSGQETQYF
TGTGCCAGCAGCTTAGTGAGCGGACAAGAGACCCAGTACTTC
>TRBV5-1|-|TRBJ2-5|-
CASSWAGSSETQYF
TGCGCCAGCAGTTGGGCGGGATCTTCAGAGACCCAGTACTTC
>TRBV7-2|TRBD1|TRBJ1-5|once
CASSLRPGGGNQHF
TGTGCCAGCAGCTTAAGGCCAGGGGGAGGGAACCAGCATTTT
>TRBV20-1|TRBD2|TRBJ2-7|-
CSASPLAGLSYEQYF
TGCAGTGCTAGCCCCCTAGCGGGGTTGTCCTACGAGCAGTACTTC
>TRBV7-9|TRBD1|TRBJ1-2|few
CASSSSTGGLNYGYTF
TGTGCCAGCAGCTCATCGACAGGGGGCCTTAACTATGGCTACACCTTC
>TRBV6-6|TRBD2|TRBJ2-5|few
CASSYSPGLASRETQYF
TGTGCCAGCAGTTACTCTCCGGGACTAGCGAGCCGGGAGACCCAGTACTTC
>TRBV30|-|TRBJ1-2|few
CAWSALQGYGYTF
TGTGCCTGGAGTGCACTCCAGGGCTATGGCTACACCTTC
>TRBV27|TRBD2|TRBJ2-1|few
CASSLAAGGPPDEQFF
TGTGCCAGCAGTTTAGCAGCGGGAGGGCCCCCGGATGAGCAGTTCTTC
>TRBV20-1|-|TRBJ2-1|-
CSASFSSSYNEQFF
TGCAGTGCTAGTTTCTCTAGCTCCTACAATGAGCAGTTCTTC
>TRBV6-2/TRBV6-3|-|TRBJ2-3|-
CASSSRQHTDTQYF
TGTGCCAGCAGCTCCAGACAACACACAGATACGCAGTATTTT
>TRBV29-1|-|TRBJ1-4|-
CSAGGINEKLFF
TGCAGTGCGGGAGGGATCAATGAAAAACTGTTTTTT
>TRBV15|-|TRBJ2-3|-
CATSRDEGTDTQYF
TGTGCCACCAGCAGAGATGAAGGGACAGATACGCAGTATTTT
>TRBV6-5|TRBD2|TRBJ2-1|-
CASSYSASGISYNEQFF
TGTGCCAGCAGTTACTCGGCTAGCGGGATCTCCTACAATGAGCAGTTCTTC
>TRBV20-1|-|TRBJ1-1|few
CSATRGMNTEAFF
TGCAGTGCTACGAGGGGCATGAACACTGAAGCTTTCTTT
>TRBV29-1|-|TRBJ2-5|once
CSVELISGQGEETQYF
TGCAGCGTTGAATTAATCTCGGGGCAGGGAGAAGAGACCCAGTACTTC
>TRBV9|TRBD2|TRBJ2-1|few
CASSQTHKREGYNEQFF
TGTGCCAGCAGCCAGACGCACAAGCGGGAGGGCTACAATGAGCAGTTCTTC
>TRBV7-2|-|TRBJ2-5|few
CASSPAPWETQYF
TGTGCCAGCAGCCCCGCCCCGTGGGAGACCCAGTACTTC
>TRBV12-3/TRBV12-4|-|TRBJ2-7|-
CASSKDSNYEQYF
TGTGCCAGCAGTAAGGACAGCAACTACGAGCAGTACTTC
>TRBV5-1|-|TRBJ2-5|-
CASSLDGYDQYF
TGCGCCAGCAGCTTGGACGGATACGACCAGTACTTC
>TRBV7-9|TRBD1|TRBJ1-2|few
CASSRGGQGASYGYTF
TGTGCCAGCAGCCGAGGGGGACAGGGGGCGTCCTATGGCTACACCTTC
>TRBV6-6|-|TRBJ2-6|-
CASTGGVSSGANVLTF
TGTGCCAGCACCGGCGGAGTTTCCTCTGGGGCCAACGTCCTGACTTTC
>TRBV12-3/TRBV12-4|-|TRBJ2-1|-
CASSLVGVYDEQFF
TGTGCCAGCAGTTTGGTAGGGGTGTACGATGAGCAGTTCTTC
>TRBV4-2|TRBD1|TRBJ1-2|-
CASSQTGGEGYGYTF
TGTGCCAGCAGCCAGACAGGGGGCGAAGGCTATGGCTACACCTTC
>TRBV5-4|-|TRBJ2-7|-
CASSFGGGSYEQYF
TGTGCCAGCAGCTTCGGGGGCGGGAGCTACGAGCAGTACTTC
>TRBV12-3/TRBV12-4|TRBD1|TRBJ2-3|-
CASSRTDRGRADTQYF
TGTGCCAGCAGTCGCACTGACAGGGGCCGGGCAGATACGCAGTATTTT
>TRBV5-8|-|TRBJ2-5|once
CASSPVTEEQYF
TGTGCCAGCAGCCCCGTAACGGAGGAGCAGTACTTC
>TRBV7-8|TRBD2|TRBJ2-7|-
CASSLSAGDREQYF
TGTGCCAGCAGCTTATCGGCGGGAGATCGCGAGCAGTACTTC
>TRBV4-3|-|TRBJ2-5|-
CASSQDISGPRETQYF
TGCGCCAGCAGCCAAGATATCAGCGGCCCCCGCGAGACCCAGTACTTC
>TRBV4-1|-|TRBJ2-7|-
CASSQGDLMISYEQYF
TGCGCCAGCAGTCAAGGAGACCTTATGATAAGCTACGAGCAGTACTTC
>TRBV12-3/TRBV12-4|TRBD2|TRBJ2-7|-
CASSSIAGGSYEQYF
TGTGCCAGCAGTTCGATAGCGGGAGGCTCCTACGAGCAGTACTTC
>TRBV2|-|TRBJ2-7|few
CASSEYQGPSYEQYF
TGTGCCAGCAGTGAGTATCAGGGTCCTTCCTACGAGCAGTACTTC
>TRBV29-1|TRBD2|TRBJ2-3|few
CSVVGTSDSTDTQYF
TGCAGCGTCGTGGGGACTAGCGATAGCACAGATACGCAGTATTTT
>TRBV5-6|-|TRBJ2-7|few
CASSLVEQLYEQYF
TGTGCCAGCAGCTTGGTTGAGCAACTTTACGAGCAGTACTTC
>TRBV6-5|TRBD1|TRBJ2-7|-
CASSALTAQGVGQYF
TGTGCCAGCAGTGCCCTGACAGCCCAGGGGGTCGGGCAGTACTTC
>TRBV9|TRBD2|TRBJ2-5|-
CASGSSGRAETQYF
TGTGCCAGCGGGAGCAGCGGGAGGGCTGAGACCCAGTACTTC
>TRBV20-1|-|TRBJ1-1|few
CSARPTGFVTEAFF
TGCAGCGCCCGACCTACAGGGTTTGTCACTGAAGCTTTCTTT
>TRBV7-2|-|TRBJ2-3|-
CASSLVASVEDTQYF
TGTGCCAGCAGCTTAGTGGCTAGCGTCGAAGATACGCAGTATTTT
>TRBV6-6|-|TRBJ1-2|-
CASSYIAGREYGYTF
TGTGCCAGCAGTTACATCGCGGGGAGGGAGTATGGCTACACCTTC
>TRBV6-1|-|TRBJ2-5|-
CASLSVQETQYF
TGTGCCAGCCTGTCAGTCCAAGAGACCCAGTACTTC